A single T cell receptor beta chain is shown here with its context. It was with a sample-barcoded 5' primer and a J-beta primer mix that a second PCR of roughly 7 to 12 cycles was run. TCRdb reanalysed the 5' RACE reads using MiXCR and keeps one entry per CDR3 protein. In the table there are around 870,000 distinct CDR3 sequences, around 30% of which are singletons. The data stem from a study of blood T cells in healthy people across ages. The sample comprised blood. The clonotype originates from a woman of 80 years or more in good health.

In nucleotides, the CDR3 is TGTGCCAGCAGCTTACCAGGGGGCTCCTACGAGCAGTACTTC. Protein: CASSLPGGSYEQYF. This chain uses TRBV7-2 with TRBJ2-7, with TRBD1 matching over 7 bases. CDR1 and CDR2 from the germline V gene are SGHTA and FQGNSA. The CDR3 is 14 residues long. V lost 2 bases and J lost 0; bases outside the gene matches: 1.